One sample yielded the 28 T cell receptor beta chains listed below, sequenced in a study of blood T cell repertoires in COVID-19. Method: immunoSEQ multiplex PCR; TCRdb's copy keeps in-frame clones and lacks some. The table includes approximately 40,000 clones, 85% detected once. The sequencing sample was made of peripheral blood. The source is a human donor in a cohort sampled during active COVID-19.

The rearrangement joins TRBV7-2 to TRBJ1-1; 7 nucleotides line up with TRBD1. This CDR3 comprises 16 residues. After removal of 1 base from V and 2 bases from J, the junction contained 7 bases not matched to a gene. Germline assignment: CDR1 SGHTA and CDR2 FQGNSA. In nucleotides, the CDR3 is TGTGCCAGCAGCTTAGACTGGACAGGCCCCAACACTGAAGCTTTCTTT. Translation: CASSLDWTGPNTEAFF.

V usage is TRBV15 and J usage is TRBJ1-2; 7 bases fit TRBD1. Germline V gives CDR1 LNHNV, CDR2 YYDKDF (reference sequence). V was clipped by 5 bases and J by 4 bases; unmatched bases: 10. The CDR3 is made up of 15 amino acids. CDR3 nucleotides: TGTGCCACCAGCGGACTACCCGGGACAGCCTATGGCTACACCTTC. Translated: CATSGLPGTAYGYTF. The variable domain in full, with the rest retrieved from reference TRBV15 and TRBJ1-2, is DAMVIQNPRYQVTQFGKPVTLSCSQTLNHNVMYWYQQKSSQAPKLLFHYYDKDFNNEADTPDNFQSRRPNTSFCFLDIRSPGLGDTAMYLCATSGLPGTAYGYTFGSGTRLTVV.

The genes are TRBV7-8 and TRBJ2-5; 9 bases line up with TRBD1. Germline V lookup: CDR1 SGHVS, CDR2 FQNEAQ. Losses at the gene ends were 5 bases for V and 3 bases for J; bases not matched to a gene: 4. The CDR3 loop spans 14 amino acids. CDR3 DNA sequence: TGTGCCAGCAGCCGGGACAGGGTGGAAGAGACCCAGTACTTC. Translation: CASSRDRVEETQYF.

The V and J genes are TRBV7-7 and TRBJ2-1, with TRBD2 as a possible D gene (5 bases). V lost 2 bases and J 9 bases, leaving 11 bases between the germline ends. The length of the CDR3 is 13 residues. Per the germline V gene, CDR1 is SSHAT and CDR2 is FNYEAQ (reference sequence). The CDR3 DNA is TGTGCCAGCAGCTTATTGAGGGAGAGTGAGCAGTTCTTC. It codes for CASSLLRESEQFF.

The rearrangement uses TRBV5-4 and TRBJ1-2; the match to TRBD1 covers 9 bases. V was pared by 4 bases and J by 8 bases, with 12 bases of the junction left unmatched. Looked up from germline, CDR1 is SGHNT and CDR2 is YYREEE (reference sequence). The CDR3 is 15 amino acids. CDR3 bases: TGTGCCAGCAGCCCCCGTACAGGGGGCTGGAAGGGCTACACCTTC. It specifies CASSPRTGGWKGYTF.

This clone was seen just once. The chain joins TRBV5-1 to TRBJ2-5, with 8 nucleotides matching TRBD1. The ends lost 0 bases at V and 6 bases at J; junction bases unmatched: 10. The CDR3 is made up of 16 amino acids. Germline V gene sequence: CDR1 SGHRS, CDR2 YFSETQ. For the CDR3, the DNA is TGCGCCAGCAGCTTGGGCACGGGACAGGCCCGGCAGACCCAGTACTTC. Residues: CASSLGTGQARQTQYF.

This clone was seen a single time. The chain links TRBV18 to TRBJ1-1; 12 nucleotides match TRBD1. The V and J ends lost 2 bases and 4 bases, in that order; junction bases with no gene match: 5. The CDR3 contains 16 residues. The germline gives CDR1 KGHSH, CDR2 LQKENI. The CDR3 coding sequence is TGTGCCAGCTCACCAGGGACAGGGGGCCTCTTCACTGAAGCTTTCTTT. Amino acids: CASSPGTGGLFTEAFF.

This chain joins TRBV7-2 and TRBJ2-1, with 10 nucleotides matching TRBD2. CDR1 is SGHTA, CDR2 FQGNSA, per germline. V trimming: 5 bases; J trimming: 6 bases; junction bases outside the gene matches: 4. This CDR3 has 14 residues. This CDR3 is CASSPGLAANEQFF. The DNA for the CDR3 is TGTGCCAGCAGCCCCGGACTAGCGGCCAATGAGCAGTTCTTC.

The chain employs TRBV7-9 and TRBJ1-4; TRBD1 might be the D (6 bases). The V gene lost 4 bases and the J gene lost 5 bases, with 11 bases spanning the gap. Germline V gives CDR1 SEHNR, CDR2 FQNEAQ (reference sequence). The CDR3 runs to 14 residues. The CDR3 loop is CASSYGQLNEKLFF. The CDR3 coding sequence is TGTGCCAGCAGCTACGGACAGCTAAATGAAAAACTGTTTTTT.

The V and J genes are TRBV5-4 and TRBJ2-3; 11 bases line up with TRBD2. This CDR3 comprises 16 residues. Germline loops: CDR1 SGHNT, CDR2 YYREEE (reference sequence). J was trimmed by 4 bases and V by 3 bases; bases with no gene match: 7. The CDR3 protein is CASSSSRLAGSDTQYF. The DNA of the CDR3 is TGTGCCAGCAGCTCGAGCCGACTAGCGGGGTCAGATACGCAGTATTTT.

The V call is TRBV29-1, the J call TRBJ2-3, with 11 bases fitting TRBD1. The germline CDR1 and CDR2 sequences are SQVTM and ANQGSEA. There are 11 residues in the CDR3. J was trimmed by 10 bases and V by 6 bases; bases with no gene match: 3. The CDR3 bases are TGCAGCGTGGCGGACAGGGGGCCGCAGTATTTT. It is translated as CSVADRGPQYF.

CDR3 loop: CASSAAPGTSLGGEQFF. CDR3 bases: TGTGCCAGCAGCGCAGCCCCCGGGACTAGCTTGGGTGGAGAGCAGTTCTTC. V is TRBV9 and J is TRBJ2-1; 9 nucleotides align to TRBD2. The length of the CDR3 is 17 residues. Germline V gene data show CDR1 as SGDLS and CDR2 as YYNGEE. The J segment lost 10 bases and the V segment lost 3 bases, leaving 17 bases of the junction unmatched.

The chain employs TRBV7-2 and TRBJ2-1, with 7 nucleotides matching TRBD2. This CDR3 region has 15 residues. V was clipped by 6 bases and J by 1 base; unmatched bases: 6. Germline CDR1 SGHTA, CDR2 FQGNSA. CDR3 sequence: CASSPLAVSYNEQFF. The CDR3 DNA follows: TGTGCCAGCAGTCCCCTAGCGGTGTCCTACAATGAGCAGTTCTTC.

The chain is built from TRBV5-1 and TRBJ1-3; D unclear. Per the germline V gene, CDR1 is SGHRS and CDR2 is YFSETQ. Trimming removed 4 bases from V and 4 bases from J, with 12 bases in between. This CDR3 has 14 residues. The CDR3 reads CASSQNSGGNTIYF. The DNA for the CDR3 is TGCGCCAGCAGCCAAAATAGCGGGGGAAACACCATATATTTT.

The J gene is TRBJ1-2, the V gene TRBV2; 8 bases align to TRBD1. This CDR3 is built from 14 residues. The V and J ends lost 3 bases and 4 bases, in that order; junction bases with no gene match: 4. CDR1 SNHLY and CDR2 FYNNEI come from the germline V gene. The CDR3 sequence is CASSEDREGYGYTF. The CDR3 DNA reads TGTGCCAGCAGTGAGGACAGGGAGGGCTATGGCTACACCTTC.

CDR3 protein: CASSSPRAGGYNEQFF. The CDR3, as DNA: TGTGCCAGCAGTTCCCCCCGAGCGGGGGGGTACAATGAGCAGTTCTTC. The chain recombines TRBV6-5 with TRBJ2-1; 10 nucleotides agree with TRBD2. This CDR3 has 16 residues. With V trimmed by 4 bases and J by 4 bases, 7 bases remained unmatched. Germline V gene sequence: CDR1 MNHEY, CDR2 SVGAGI.

The chain is built from TRBV5-1 and TRBJ2-2; D gene ambiguous. V lost 1 base and J 5 bases, leaving 6 bases between the germline ends. Germline lookup yields CDR1 SGHRS and CDR2 YFSETQ. CDR3 length equals 13 residues. The CDR3 here is CASSLMRTGELFF. The CDR3 bases are TGCGCCAGCAGCTTGATGAGAACCGGGGAGCTGTTTTTT.

V usage is TRBV15 and J usage is TRBJ2-2; D is possibly TRBD2 (6 bases). CDR1 and CDR2 from the germline V gene are LNHNV and YYDKDF (reference sequence). Between the trimmed V and J ends, which lost 3 bases and 6 bases, there was a span of 14 bases. This CDR3 region has 15 residues. The DNA of the CDR3 is TGTGCCACCAGCAGGGGCTCAGGGAGGTCCGGGGAGCTGTTTTTT. Its translation: CATSRGSGRSGELFF.

This chain uses TRBV5-5 with TRBJ2-2; TRBD2 aligns across 11 bases. This CDR3 region has 16 residues. The V segment lost 2 bases and the J segment 5 bases; nucleotides outside the gene matches: 5. Germline V CDR1 and CDR2: SGHKS, YYEKEE (reference sequence). The CDR3 here is CASSFGLAGLTGELFF. The CDR3 DNA follows: TGTGCCAGCAGCTTCGGACTAGCGGGCCTTACCGGGGAGCTGTTTTTT.

This clone was seen a handful of times. V usage is TRBV25-1 and J usage is TRBJ1-2; maybe TRBD1 (6 bases). CDR1 and CDR2 from the germline V gene are MGHDK and SYGVNS. The CDR3 is made up of 14 amino acids. The germline V and J ends were trimmed by 6 bases and 1 base, with 12 bases remaining between them. For the CDR3, the DNA is TGTGCCAGCAGGGACCAGGGGTTTAACTATGGCTACACCTTC. Translation: CASRDQGFNYGYTF.

The gene calls are TRBV5-5 and TRBJ1-1; a weak D match, TRBD1 (5 bases). Per the germline V gene, CDR1 is SGHKS and CDR2 is YYEKEE (reference sequence). V was clipped by 3 bases and J by 0 bases, with 9 bases between them. This CDR3 is built from 14 residues. The CDR3 coding sequence is TGTGCCAGCAGCTGGGGGGGTATGAACACTGAAGCTTTCTTT. Protein: CASSWGGMNTEAFF.

In this sample, this clone turned up a few times. The J gene is TRBJ2-2, the V gene TRBV7-3; 10 nucleotides line up with TRBD2. The V segment lost 3 bases and the J segment 6 bases; nucleotides outside the gene matches: 1. Germline V lookup: CDR1 SGHTA, CDR2 FQGTGA. The CDR3 extends over 14 amino acids. CDR3 region: CASSLGTSAGELFF. CDR3 DNA: TGTGCCAGCAGCTTGGGGACTAGCGCCGGGGAGCTGTTTTTT.

The chain links TRBV19 to TRBJ1-1, with 9 bases identical to TRBD1. CDR1 is LNHDA, CDR2 SQIVND, per germline (reference sequence). CDR3 length equals 14 residues. V was pared by 5 bases and J by 5 bases, with 6 bases of the junction left unmatched. In DNA form, the CDR3 reads TGTGCCAGTAGTTCAACAGGGGGCCGAACTGAAGCTTTCTTT. It is translated as CASSSTGGRTEAFF. The full variable domain, with the rest looked up from reference TRBV19 and TRBJ1-1, is DGGITQSPKYLFRKEGQNVTLSCEQNLNHDAMYWYRQDPGQGLRLIYYSQIVNDFQKGDIAEGYSVSREKKESFPLTVTSAQKNPTAFYLCASSSTGGRTEAFFGQGTRLTVV.

The chain joins TRBV18 to TRBJ2-3, with D tentatively TRBD1 (6 bases). Trimming took 1 base from V and 6 from J, leaving 14 bases between them. The CDR3 sequence is 15 residues long. Germline CDR1 is KGHSH and CDR2 is LQKENI. The CDR3, as DNA: TGTGCCAGCTCACCACTTTGGGGGCCAGGCGATACGCAGTATTTT. Protein product: CASSPLWGPGDTQYF.

The chain employs TRBV2 and TRBJ2-2, with D maybe TRBD2 (7 bases). V lost 6 bases, J lost 5 bases, and 13 bases lay in between. The CDR3 consists of 14 residues. Germline V gene sequence: CDR1 SNHLY, CDR2 FYNNEI. The CDR3 coding sequence is TGTGCCAGCAGGCGGGGGCCGGGGACCGGGGAGCTGTTTTTT. Encoded protein: CASRRGPGTGELFF.

The table lists this clone with a count of one. The chain links TRBV6-4 to TRBJ1-2; 8 nucleotides agree with TRBD1. The CDR3 totals 13 residues. Germline trimming cut 6 bases from V and 8 bases from J; bases unmatched to any gene: 8. From germline, CDR1 is MRHNA and CDR2 SNTAGT. DNA of the CDR3: TGTGCCAGCAGAAAAGACAGGGGAAGCGGCTACACCTTC. Residues: CASRKDRGSGYTF.

This chain joins TRBV9 and TRBJ2-3; 11 bases are a match to TRBD1. Unmatched junction bases numbered 17, after V lost 4 bases and J lost 4 bases. Germline-derived CDR1 and CDR2 are SGDLS and YYNGEE. The CDR3 covers 19 residues. The CDR3 region is CASSLRTGGALRSADTQYF. CDR3 nucleotides: TGTGCCAGCAGCTTACGGACAGGGGGCGCACTTAGGAGCGCAGATACGCAGTATTTT.

This chain connects TRBV19 to TRBJ1-1, with TRBD1 as a possible D gene (5 bases). Germline lookup yields CDR1 LNHDA and CDR2 SQIVND (reference sequence). V shed 0 bases and J shed 7 bases, with 9 bases lying between them. CDR3 length equals 13 residues. This CDR3 is CASSIDPGGEAFF. The CDR3 bases are TGTGCCAGTAGTATAGATCCCGGGGGTGAAGCTTTCTTT.